This T cell receptor beta chain was captured in a study of blood T cell repertoires in COVID-19. Study details: Material from acute and convalescent COVID-19 was sourced from the United States, Italy and Spain. In each case, the material was cDNA or gDNA derived from T cells, B-cell-depleted T cells, or PBMCs.

Per the study methods: Estimates of nucleated cell counts were drawn from the amplification of reference gene primers. Measured with immunoSEQ multiplex PCR; TCRdb has only the in-frame clones, and not every one. The V and J calls and the clone size are those of that table, but D and trimming were determined from the DNA. The sample shows 95,000 or so clones, 75% to 85% of them seen only once. Germline V lookup: CDR1 SGHRS, CDR2 YFSETQ. The CDR3 has 14 amino acids. As regards this clone: The junction does not match germline at one end; this may be a read error.

The sequenced material came from peripheral blood. This sequence joins TRBV5-1 and TRBJ2-3, with TRBD1 identical over 9 bases. This receptor was taken from an elderly woman with active or convalescent COVID-19. The CDR3 is CASRKQGASDTQYF. The DNA for the CDR3 is TGTGCCAGCAGGAAACAGGGGGCATCAGATACGCAGTATTTT. Filled out from reference TRBV5-1 and TRBJ2-3, the complete variable domain reads KAGVTQTPRYLIKTRGQQVTLSCSPISGHRSVSWYQQTPGQGLQFLFEYFSETQRNKGNFPGRFSGRQFSNSRSEMNVSTLELGDSALYLCASRKQGASDTQYFGPGTRLTVL.